These 16 T cell receptor beta chains share one sample of origin, sequenced in a study of Tregs in tolerant kidney transplant recipients. Mixed chimerism was transient after nonmyeloablative marrow transplants from related graft donors. Sequencing was performed with immunoSEQ multiplex PCR; in TCRdb, only in-frame clones are kept and a portion is missing. The table records 80,000 or so clones, roughly 90% of them present only once. The material was CD4+ T cells from blood (PBMCs), obtained 24 months after the transplant. These receptors all stem from a human patient who received a combined kidney and bone marrow transplant. The graft donor may have given rise to some T cells.

The rearrangement joins TRBV29-1 to TRBJ2-1; 10 bases agree with TRBD2. The CDR3 covers 15 residues. Germline trimming cut 1 base from V and 4 bases from J; bases unmatched to any gene: 4. Germline lookup yields CDR1 SQVTM and CDR2 ANQGSEA. The CDR3 DNA follows: TGCAGCGTTGAAGTGGTAGCGGGAGGTTACAATGAGCAGTTCTTC. It translates to CSVEVVAGGYNEQFF.

The chain links TRBV11-3 to TRBJ2-5, with 12 bases that match TRBD2. The J call may be in error: the DNA end matches TRBJ2-7 better. The CDR3 runs 14 residues. Germline CDR1 reads SGHNT; CDR2 reads YENEEA. CDR3: CASSKTSGSYEQYF. The CDR3 nucleotides are TGTGCCAGCAGCAAGACTAGCGGGAGTTACGAGCAGTACTTC.

CDR3 sequence: CASKELRHLTYEQYF. The DNA for the CDR3 is TGTGCCAGCAAAGAACTCCGACATCTTACCTACGAGCAGTACTTC. This chain uses TRBV21-1 with TRBJ2-7; no DNA check was done on the table's D call, TRBD1. TRBV21-1 is labeled a pseudogene. This CDR3 is 15 amino acids long.

V is TRBV7-6 and J is TRBJ2-7, with 9 bases matching TRBD2. Germline CDR1 SGHVS, CDR2 FNYEAQ. V shed 4 bases and J 6 bases; nucleotides not matched to a gene: 7. The CDR3 is 14 residues long. In nucleotides, the CDR3 is TGTGCCAGCAGCTCAAGAAGGACTAGCGCCGAGCAGTACTTC. Protein sequence: CASSSRRTSAEQYF.

For this clone: Other DNA sequences of this sample code for an identical CDR3. This chain connects TRBV7-2 to TRBJ2-7, with TRBD2 identical over 11 bases. The V gene's germline CDR1 is SGHTA and CDR2 FQGNSA. CDR3 size: 15 residues. J lost 7 bases, V lost 6 bases, and 11 bases had no gene match. In DNA, the CDR3 is TGTGCCAGCAGAGTCTCGACTAGCGGGATATATGAGCAGTACTTC. Its protein is CASRVSTSGIYEQYF.

This clone was counted only a few times. This chain joins TRBV14 and TRBJ2-3; unclear D gene. Per the germline V gene, CDR1 is SGHDN and CDR2 is FVKESK. Trimming removed 2 bases from V and 6 bases from J, with 15 bases in between. The CDR3 is made up of 15 amino acids. DNA for the CDR3: TGTGCCAGCAGCCAAAGTCTCGGCGGCGCGGATACGCAGTATTTT. Translation gives CASSQSLGGADTQYF.

The chain carries TRBV28 and TRBJ2-1, with 7 bases fitting TRBD1. Losses at the gene ends were 6 bases for V and 6 bases for J; bases not matched to a gene: 8. This CDR3 is built from 14 residues. The germline V gene has CDR1 MDHEN and CDR2 SYDVKM. CDR3 amino acids: CASRKQQGTNEQFF. The CDR3 coding sequence is TGTGCCAGCAGGAAACAACAGGGGACCAATGAGCAGTTCTTC.

The V gene is TRBV12-5, the J gene TRBJ1-5; D gene uncertain. CDR1 and CDR2 from the germline V gene are LGHNT and FRNRAP. Between the trimmed V and J ends, which lost 6 bases and 7 bases, there was a span of 10 bases. This CDR3 is 12 amino acids long. CDR3 DNA: TGTGCTAGTGGGGGGAGAGGGCAGCCCCAGCATTTT. Its translation is CASGGRGQPQHF.

The genes are TRBV19 and TRBJ2-1; tentatively, D is TRBD2 (6 bases). This CDR3 comprises 14 residues. Germline V lookup: CDR1 LNHDA, CDR2 SQIVND (reference sequence). V was cut by 5 bases and J by 6 bases, with 14 bases left in between. CDR3 amino acids: CASSPPRERNEQFF. As DNA, the CDR3 is TGTGCCAGTAGTCCGCCCCGGGAGCGCAATGAGCAGTTCTTC.

This clone was counted a single time. V usage is TRBV18 and J usage is TRBJ1-4; TRBD1 aligns across 7 bases. The CDR3 is 15 amino acids. V shed 1 base and J 3 bases; nucleotides not matched to a gene: 2. In germline, CDR1 is KGHSH, CDR2 LQKENI. CDR3 loop: CASSPQGAANEKLFF. The CDR3, as DNA: TGTGCCAGCTCACCACAGGGGGCAGCTAATGAAAAACTGTTTTTT.

This clone was observed a single time. CDR3 coding DNA: TGTGCCAGCAGCTTAGATGGGCACAGACACAATGAGCAGTTCTTC. It specifies CASSLDGHRHNEQFF. The rearrangement uses TRBV11-3 and TRBJ2-1, with D uncertain. The CDR3 is made up of 15 amino acids. Germline values: CDR1 SGHNT, CDR2 YENEEA. The V end was cut by 0 bases, the J end by 5 bases, with 11 bases between.

This chain links TRBV19 with TRBJ2-6, with a possible D match to TRBD1 (6 bases). This CDR3 contains 15 residues. From germline, CDR1 is LNHDA and CDR2 SQIVND (reference sequence). The germline V and J ends were trimmed by 3 bases and 4 bases, with 10 bases remaining between them. Here the CDR3 reads CASSIPGDGANVLTF. DNA of the CDR3: TGTGCCAGTAGTATCCCAGGGGACGGGGCCAACGTCCTGACTTTC.

This clone was seen a single time. The chain couples TRBV6-4 to TRBJ2-3; possible D gene TRBD2, 5 bases. The CDR3 sequence is 14 residues long. CDR1 is MRHNA and CDR2 is SNTAGT in the germline V gene. Trimming left V 5 bases short and J 0 bases short, with 9 bases between. In DNA, the CDR3 is TGTGCCAGCAGTTCGGGAAGAAGCACAGATACGCAGTATTTT. Its translation: CASSSGRSTDTQYF.

This clone was detected once. The chain links TRBV5-1 to TRBJ2-7, with 13 bases that match TRBD2. Germline V gene lookup returns CDR1 SGHRS and CDR2 YFSETQ. This CDR3 contains 17 residues. The V gene end was trimmed by 3 bases and the J gene end by 2 bases; junction bases not matched to a gene: 8. CDR3 amino acids: CASSSSTGLAGAYEQYF. CDR3 nucleotide sequence: TGCGCCAGCAGCTCCAGCACTGGACTAGCGGGGGCCTACGAGCAGTACTTC.

This clone was seen more than once but under ten times. V usage is TRBV5-8 and J usage is TRBJ1-5, with a weak D call TRBD1 (6 bases). Germline V gene data show CDR1 as SGHTS and CDR2 as YDEGEE. The CDR3 runs to 13 residues. V was shortened by 1 base and J by 4 bases, with 6 bases between the two germline ends. Here the CDR3 DNA reads TGTGCCAGCAGCTTGACAGGGAATCAGCCCCAGCATTTT. Translating gives CASSLTGNQPQHF.

The genes are TRBV30 and TRBJ2-5; TRBD2 aligns across 7 bases. Germline V lookup: CDR1 GTSNPN, CDR2 SVGIG (reference sequence). The CDR3 loop spans 15 amino acids. V lost 4 bases to trimming and J lost 5 bases; unmatched junction nucleotides: 13. The CDR3 bases are TGTGCCTGGACCCTACGTCGGGGGGTTGGGGAGACCCAGTACTTC. This sequence encodes CAWTLRRGVGETQYF. Full variable domain (outside the CDR3, taken from reference TRBV30 and TRBJ2-5): SQTIHQWPATLVQPVGSPLSLECTVEGTSNPNLYWYRQAAGRGLQLLFYSVGIGQISSEVPQNLSASRPQDRQFILSSKKLLLSDSGFYLCAWTLRRGVGETQYFGPGTRLLVL.